This passage covers 14 T cell receptor beta chains from one sample sequenced in a study of response to subunit inactivated influenza vaccine (dated by TCRdb to the late 2010s). Library preparation employed RT-PCR. TCRdb names Illumina HiSeq 2500 as the instrument used. Clones were called with MiXCR by TCRdb after fastp trimmed the public reads at Q25, and only in-frame beta chains were retained. Entries are consolidated by CDR3 protein sequence, retaining the most common genes and DNA. Present in this sample are 530,000 or so distinct CDR3 sequences, about 25% of which were seen just once. The ten largest clonotypes hold approximately 2% of the sample. This specimen was CD4+ T cells sorted from PBMCs, taken roughly 5 days after vaccination. These receptors were obtained from a man aged 45 to 65 who received an inactivated influenza vaccine. Donor details come from another sample of the same person, matched by shared clones.

The genes are TRBV6-2 or TRBV6-3 and TRBJ2-2, with 10 bases lining up with TRBD2. Per germline, CDR1 MNHEY and CDR2 SVGEGT. J lost 4 bases, V lost 2 bases, and 7 bases had no gene match. The CDR3 totals 17 residues. Here the CDR3 reads CASSYVAGGAGTGELFF. CDR3 coding DNA: TGTGCCAGCAGTTACGTAGCGGGGGGCGCGGGCACCGGGGAGCTGTTTTTT.

J is TRBJ1-5 and V is TRBV20-1; a possible D gene is TRBD1 (6 bases). CDR1 is DFQATT and CDR2 is SNEGSKA in the germline V gene (reference sequence). The V end was cut by 4 bases, the J end by 7 bases, with 14 bases between. This CDR3 is built from 13 residues. CDR3 nucleotides: TGCAGTGCTAAGGGGAACGGGGGCCAGCCCCAGCATTTT. It specifies CSAKGNGGQPQHF.

This clonotype was seen ten or more times. The CDR3 DNA reads TGCGCCAGCAGCTTTGGGGACAGGGATACAGATACGCAGTATTTT. Protein sequence: CASSFGDRDTDTQYF. This sequence joins TRBV5-1 and TRBJ2-3, with 9 nucleotides matching TRBD1. Germline CDR1 is SGHRS and CDR2 is YFSETQ. The CDR3 sequence is 15 residues long. Germline trimming cut 2 bases from V and 3 bases from J; bases unmatched to any gene: 4. Combining the CDR3 with reference TRBV5-1 and TRBJ2-3 gives the whole variable domain KAGVTQTPRYLIKTRGQQVTLSCSPISGHRSVSWYQQTPGQGLQFLFEYFSETQRNKGNFPGRFSGRQFSNSRSEMNVSTLELGDSALYLCASSFGDRDTDTQYFGPGTRLTVL.

This clonotype came up many times. The chain joins TRBV20-1 to TRBJ2-7; tentatively, D is TRBD2 (5 bases). There are 15 residues in the CDR3. Germline V lookup: CDR1 DFQATT, CDR2 SNEGSKA (reference sequence). Trimming shortened V by 0 bases and J by 0 bases, and 12 bases separated the two germline ends. CDR3 nucleotide sequence: TGCAGTGCTAGAGAAGGCCAGCGGAACTCCTACGAGCAGTACTTC. It is translated as CSAREGQRNSYEQYF.

The chain recombines TRBV5-1 with TRBJ2-7; D may be TRBD1 (5 bases). Germline V lookup: CDR1 SGHRS, CDR2 YFSETQ. V was clipped by 2 bases and J by 2 bases, with 11 bases between them. This CDR3 spans 14 amino acids. The CDR3 nucleotides read TGCGCCAGCAGCTTCAGGGCTCCGACCTACGAGCAGTACTTC. This encodes CASSFRAPTYEQYF.

The chain is built from TRBV28 and TRBJ2-6; TRBD2 aligns across 10 bases. With 6 bases clipped from V and 1 base from J, the junction kept 3 bases outside the gene matches. This CDR3 has 16 residues. Germline assignment: CDR1 MDHEN and CDR2 SYDVKM. Here the CDR3 DNA reads TGTGCCAGCAGATCTAGCGGGAGTTCTGGGGCCAACGTCCTGACTTTC. Protein product: CASRSSGSSGANVLTF.

Here the CDR3 reads CASSSQGQVDTQYF. The CDR3 DNA reads TGTGCCAGCAGCTCCCAAGGCCAGGTAGATACGCAGTATTTT. This chain joins TRBV7-2 and TRBJ2-3; D is unresolved. Trimming pared 4 bases from V and 5 bases from J, leaving 13 bases between. The CDR3 is made up of 14 amino acids. In germline, CDR1 is SGHTA, CDR2 FQGNSA. Combining the CDR3 with reference TRBV7-2 and TRBJ2-3 gives the whole variable domain GAGVSQSPSNKVTEKGKDVELRCDPISGHTALYWYRQSLGQGLEFLIYFQGNSAPDKSGLPSDRFSAERTGGSVSTLTIQRTQQEDSAVYLCASSSQGQVDTQYFGPGTRLTVL.

This sequence joins TRBV12-3 or TRBV12-4 and TRBJ1-4; D uncertain. The CDR3 length is 14 residues. V was pared by 4 bases and J by 3 bases, with 9 bases between. CDR3 nucleotides: TGTGCCAGCAGTTCGGACGGGCCTAATGAAAAACTGTTTTTT. It encodes CASSSDGPNEKLFF.

The V gene is TRBV9, the J gene TRBJ2-7, with TRBD1 identical over 8 bases. The CDR3 consists of 14 residues. CDR1 is SGDLS, CDR2 YYNGEE, per germline. V was pared by 4 bases and J by 5 bases, with 8 bases of the junction left unmatched. This chain's CDR3 is CASSPRTGLDEQYF. The CDR3 bases are TGTGCCAGCAGCCCCCGGACAGGGCTGGACGAGCAGTACTTC.

Many counts were recorded for this clonotype. V usage is TRBV12-3 or TRBV12-4 and J usage is TRBJ2-1; no firm D call. V shed 7 bases and J shed 0 bases, with 7 bases lying between them. The CDR3 is 13 amino acids. CDR3 in DNA: TGTGCCAGCACTCCGAGCTCCTACAATGAGCAGTTCTTC. This sequence encodes CASTPSSYNEQFF.

This clonotype turned up a few times. This chain connects TRBV5-1 to TRBJ2-3; D tentatively fits TRBD1 or TRBD2 (5 bases each). Germline V gene data show CDR1 as SGHRS and CDR2 as YFSETQ. Trimming left V 0 bases short and J 2 bases short, with 13 bases between. There are 16 residues in the CDR3. The CDR3 sequence: CASSLAVAGTTDTQYF. CDR3 DNA: TGCGCCAGCAGCTTGGCCGTGGCAGGGACCACAGATACGCAGTATTTT. The full variable domain, rest sourced from reference TRBV5-1 and TRBJ2-3, is KAGVTQTPRYLIKTRGQQVTLSCSPISGHRSVSWYQQTPGQGLQFLFEYFSETQRNKGNFPGRFSGRQFSNSRSEMNVSTLELGDSALYLCASSLAVAGTTDTQYFGPGTRLTVL.

The gene calls are TRBV4-2 and TRBJ2-3, with D perhaps matching TRBD1 (5 bases). The CDR3 sequence is 15 residues long. The germline gives CDR1 LGHNA, CDR2 YNFKEQ. V gave up 1 base and J gave up 4 bases, with 12 bases separating them. CDR3 sequence: CASSQVLQGSDTQYF. The CDR3 bases are TGTGCCAGCAGCCAAGTCCTGCAGGGATCAGATACGCAGTATTTT.

The chain has TRBV30 and TRBJ2-2, with 10 bases fitting TRBD2. CDR1 is GTSNPN, CDR2 SVGIG, per germline (reference sequence). The CDR3 sequence is 15 residues long. The trim removed 0 bases at V and 7 bases at J, leaving 5 bases unmatched. DNA of the CDR3: TGTGCCTGGAGTGTAGCGGGGGGGCCCGGCGGGGAGCTGTTTTTT. Translating it yields CAWSVAGGPGGELFF. Combining the CDR3 with reference TRBV30 and TRBJ2-2 gives the whole variable domain SQTIHQWPATLVQPVGSPLSLECTVEGTSNPNLYWYRQAAGRGLQLLFYSVGIGQISSEVPQNLSASRPQDRQFILSSKKLLLSDSGFYLCAWSVAGGPGGELFFGEGSRLTVL.

This clonotype was seen more than once but under ten times. The chain joins TRBV20-1 to TRBJ1-1, with D unresolved. This CDR3 spans 14 amino acids. Germline V CDR1 and CDR2: DFQATT, SNEGSKA (reference sequence). V gave up 5 bases and J gave up 4 bases, with 17 bases separating them. As DNA, the CDR3 is TGCAGTGCTCGGGTGGGGATGGGTAGCACTGAAGCTTTCTTT. Amino acid sequence: CSARVGMGSTEAFF.